The T cell receptor (beta chain) described here comes from a study of T cells in Graves' hyperthyroidism and ophthalmopathy. The CDR3 extends over 15 amino acids. CDR1 is MGHRA, CDR2 YSYEKL, per germline. Between the trimmed V and J ends, which lost 0 bases and 1 base, there was a span of 7 bases. The CDR3 regions of TCR beta were amplified from RNA transcripts. A set of HTBI primers served as the primers for a first-round RT-PCR of the TCR CDR3. TCRdb re-called the multiplex PCR reads with MiXCR, one entry per CDR3 protein. The sample comprises 600,000 to 850,000 distinct CDR3 sequences, 18% of which are singletons, and approximately 15% rests with the top ten.

The V gene is TRBV4-1, the J gene TRBJ1-5, with D maybe TRBD1 (5 bases). The clonotype comes from a woman in her forties or fifties with Graves' hyperthyroidism that later progressed to Graves' ophthalmopathy. The sequenced material came from blood. The CDR3 DNA is TGCGCCAGCAGCCAAGAAGAGGGGAGCAATCAGCCCCAGCATTTT. Its protein is CASSQEEGSNQPQHF.